This TCR beta chain was identified during a study of blood T cells in healthy people across ages. To note about this clonotype: The antigen remains unidentified.

A J-beta primer mix and a sample-barcoded 5' primer were used in a second PCR of about 7 to 12 cycles. TCRdb fed the 5' RACE reads into MiXCR, producing one record per CDR3 protein. Of more than 1.4 million distinct CDR3 sequences listed, roughly 45% are singletons. V was pared by 0 bases and J by 7 bases, with 10 bases between. This CDR3 spans 14 amino acids. Germline lookup yields CDR1 LNHNV and CDR2 YYDKDF (reference sequence). Study results and caveats: Investigators viewed diversity estimates from one million T cells as underestimates, the study reported. While age rose, TCR beta diversity per million T cells dropped in a roughly linear way.

The source material was blood. The TCR was taken from a woman between 18 and 29 years old in good health. V is TRBV15 and J is TRBJ2-1; D is unresolved. CDR3 sequence: CATSRESRPNEQFF. The CDR3 bases are TGTGCCACCAGCAGAGAGTCTAGACCGAATGAGCAGTTCTTC.